These 26 T cell receptor beta chains were sequenced from one sample in a study of blood T cell repertoires in COVID-19 (TCRdb year 2020). The method behind the library was the immunoSEQ multiplex PCR assay. TCRdb mirrors the immuneACCESS table, restricted to in-frame sequences. Some clones are absent from its copies; in checked studies, under half trace to an unresolved V gene, and the reason for the others is unknown. Recorded for this sample are a few hundred thousand clones; over 85% of them occurred a single time. Over 3.5% of the sample is in the top ten clones. The specimen sequenced was peripheral blood. The receptors were gathered from a woman in her fifties or sixties with COVID-19, enrolled during active disease.

This CDR3 reads CASSLTGGMNTEAFF. The CDR3 DNA reads as TGTGCCAGCAGCTTAACCGGAGGAATGAACACTGAAGCTTTCTTT. This chain links TRBV7-3 with TRBJ1-1, with no clear D. V dropped 0 bases and J dropped 0 bases, with 8 bases sitting between them. CDR1 is SGHTA, CDR2 FQGTGA, per germline. This CDR3 comprises 15 residues.

The genes are TRBV6-6 and TRBJ2-7, with 7 bases fitting TRBD2. V shed 2 bases and J 0 bases; nucleotides not matched to a gene: 7. Germline CDR1 is MNHNY and CDR2 is SVGAGI (reference sequence). CDR3 length: 16 residues. The CDR3 protein is CASSYNERGYSYEQYF. CDR3 nucleotide sequence: TGTGCCAGCAGTTACAACGAGCGGGGTTACTCCTACGAGCAGTACTTC.

This clone was recorded a few times. The rearrangement uses TRBV5-4 and TRBJ1-2, with 7 bases that match TRBD1. Germline V gives CDR1 SGHNT, CDR2 YYREEE (reference sequence). Losses at the gene ends were 5 bases for V and 4 bases for J; bases not matched to a gene: 11. This CDR3 has 15 amino acids. The CDR3 reads CASRDLTGPIYGYTF. CDR3 DNA: TGTGCCAGCAGGGATCTGACAGGGCCCATCTATGGCTACACCTTC.

The J gene is TRBJ2-7, the V gene TRBV7-3; tentatively, D is TRBD1 (6 bases). The V and J ends lost 5 bases and 2 bases respectively, with 13 bases between them. The CDR3 is 14 amino acids. Per germline, CDR1 SGHTA and CDR2 FQGTGA. CDR3 sequence reads: CASSLGQPPYEQYF. CDR3 in DNA: TGTGCCAGCAGCCTCGGACAGCCACCCTACGAGCAGTACTTC.

The V call is TRBV6-1, the J call TRBJ1-6, with a tentative D call TRBD1 (5 bases). Deletions cut 3 bases from V and 7 bases from J, with 16 bases between. This CDR3 has 16 amino acids. CDR1 is MNHNS, CDR2 SASEGT, per germline. The CDR3 DNA sequence: TGTGCCAGCAGTGATTCCATCCGGGGGTTCAATTCACCCCTCCACTTT. The encoded protein is CASSDSIRGFNSPLHF.

The chain joins TRBV18 to TRBJ1-4; weak D call: TRBD1 (6 bases). CDR3 size: 15 residues. The germline V gene encodes CDR1 KGHSH and CDR2 LQKENI. Trimming cost V 6 bases and J 0 bases, with 11 bases left between them. CDR3: CASSRGTSTNEKLFF. CDR3 nucleotides: TGTGCCAGCTCCCGTGGGACATCAACTAATGAAAAACTGTTTTTT.

V is TRBV27 and J is TRBJ1-1, with 7 positions matching TRBD1. V trimming: 6 bases; J trimming: 4 bases; junction bases outside the gene matches: 8. This CDR3 has 14 amino acids. Germline assignment: CDR1 MNHEY and CDR2 SMNVEV (reference sequence). CDR3 sequence (DNA): TGTGCCAGCAGCAAAGGGGGCGCCGGCACTGAAGCTTTCTTT. Protein: CASSKGGAGTEAFF.

The chain uses TRBV2 and TRBJ1-2, with TRBD1 matching 7 bases. Germline V CDR1 and CDR2: SNHLY, FYNNEI. CDR3 size: 15 residues. Trimming removed 3 bases from V and 4 bases from J; junction bases left unmatched: 8. CDR3 in amino acids: CASSENRGWGYGYTF. CDR3 nucleotides: TGTGCCAGCAGTGAGAACAGGGGTTGGGGCTATGGCTACACCTTC.

The chain joins TRBV6-5 to TRBJ2-5, with TRBD2 matching over 7 bases. Losses at the gene ends were 3 bases for V and 2 bases for J; bases not matched to a gene: 9. CDR1 and CDR2 from the germline V gene are MNHEY and SVGAGI. The CDR3 loop spans 16 amino acids. The CDR3 nucleotides read TGTGCCAGCAGTTATGGGATGTGGGGGGGACAAGAGACCCAGTACTTC. It translates to CASSYGMWGGQETQYF.

V is TRBV27 and J is TRBJ1-3; 8 bases agree with TRBD1. The CDR3 is made up of 15 amino acids. Germline trimming cut 5 bases from V and 0 bases from J; bases unmatched to any gene: 3. Germline V gives CDR1 MNHEY, CDR2 SMNVEV (reference sequence). The CDR3 here is CASSRQGSSGNTIYF. CDR3 coding DNA: TGTGCCAGCAGTCGACAGGGGAGCTCTGGAAACACCATATATTTT.

The genes are TRBV12-3 or TRBV12-4 and TRBJ2-3; possible D gene TRBD2, 6 bases. V was clipped by 0 bases and J by 14 bases, with 15 bases between them. This CDR3 has 13 amino acids. As DNA, the CDR3 is TGTGCCAGCAGTTTAGCCGGGACTCAGGAGTTGTATTTT. Its protein product is CASSLAGTQELYF.

The gene calls are TRBV5-6 and TRBJ2-5; 7 bases fit TRBD2. V lost 0 bases, J lost 1 base, and 0 bases stayed unmatched. This CDR3 region has 14 residues. Germline lookup yields CDR1 SGHDT and CDR2 YYEEEE. The CDR3 nucleotides read TGTGCCAGCAGCTTGGCGGGGGGCCAAGAGACCCAGTACTTC. Translated, it gives CASSLAGGQETQYF.

In this sample, this clone turned up once. V usage is TRBV5-3 and J usage is TRBJ2-3; 7 nucleotides agree with TRBD2. TRBV5-3 is identified as an open reading frame with a role that is uncertain. CDR3 length: 16 residues. V lost 0 bases to trimming and J lost 1 base; unmatched junction nucleotides: 5. CDR3: CARSLGASGRTDTQYF. The CDR3 DNA reads as TGTGCCAGAAGCTTGGGGGCTAGCGGACGCACAGATACGCAGTATTTT.

About this clone: Additional DNA sequences in this sample encode the identical CDR3. The chain has TRBV5-1 and TRBJ1-2; D is unresolved. V lost 0 bases and J 8 bases, leaving 8 bases between the germline ends. The CDR3 sequence is 12 residues long. The germline V gene encodes CDR1 SGHRS and CDR2 YFSETQ. Written as DNA, the CDR3 is TGCGCCAGCAGCTTGGCAGGAGGCGGCTACACCTTC. Translation gives CASSLAGGGYTF.

V is TRBV29-1 and J is TRBJ2-7; TRBD1 might be the D (6 bases). Trimming stripped 7 bases from V and 5 bases from J, with 12 bases between. The CDR3 runs to 11 residues. The germline V gene has CDR1 SQVTM and CDR2 ANQGSEA. The CDR3 region is CSGRTVHEQYF. CDR3 bases: TGCAGCGGCAGGACAGTCCACGAGCAGTACTTC.

The rearrangement joins TRBV11-2 to TRBJ1-1, with D tentatively TRBD1 (6 bases). This CDR3 has 15 amino acids. Trimming took off 5 bases at V and 1 base at J, with 14 bases between the two ends. CDR1 and CDR2 (germline): SGHAT, FQNNGV. In DNA, the CDR3 is TGTGCCAGCAGCCCGCAGGGACAAGGGAACACTGAAGCTTTCTTT. As protein: CASSPQGQGNTEAFF.

The chain employs TRBV4-1 and TRBJ1-1, with 7 bases lining up with TRBD1. This CDR3 comprises 13 residues. The trim removed 6 bases at V and 10 bases at J, leaving 11 bases unmatched. The germline V gene has CDR1 MGHRA and CDR2 YSYEKL. The CDR3 spells CASSRNRGQAAFF. The CDR3 coding sequence is TGCGCCAGCAGTCGTAACAGGGGCCAGGCAGCTTTCTTT.

V gene TRBV5-1 combines with J gene TRBJ2-3; TRBD2 matches 13 bases. The V gene end was trimmed by 4 bases and the J gene end by 4 bases; junction bases not matched to a gene: 6. This CDR3 spans 16 amino acids. In germline, CDR1 is SGHRS, CDR2 YFSETQ. In DNA, the CDR3 is TGCGCCAGCAGCGGGGGACTAGCGGGGAAGGCAGATACGCAGTATTTT. Amino acid sequence: CASSGGLAGKADTQYF.

With regard to this clone: The sample carries other DNA sequences with the same CDR3. The chain carries TRBV6-5 and TRBJ1-1, with TRBD1 identical over 10 bases. The V gene's germline CDR1 is MNHEY and CDR2 SVGAGI. The CDR3 loop spans 15 amino acids. J was trimmed by 1 base and V by 5 bases; bases with no gene match: 4. The CDR3 protein is CASSTGTGANTEAFF. The CDR3 coding sequence is TGTGCCAGCAGTACAGGGACAGGGGCGAACACTGAAGCTTTCTTT.

V gene TRBV5-8 combines with J gene TRBJ1-3; D gene ambiguous. CDR3 length equals 13 residues. CDR1 and CDR2 from the germline V gene are SGHTS and YDEGEE. Between the trimmed V and J ends, which lost 7 bases and 4 bases, there was a span of 12 bases. The DNA for the CDR3 is TGTGCCAGCCGCGTATCGGGAGGAAACACCATATATTTT. Residues: CASRVSGGNTIYF.

The rearrangement links TRBV2 to TRBJ1-1; 10 nucleotides agree with TRBD1. The CDR3 is 15 residues long. Trimming at V came to 2 bases and at J to 6 bases, leaving 6 bases not matched to a gene. Looked up from germline, CDR1 is SNHLY and CDR2 is FYNNEI. The CDR3 is CASSEKTGGFSEAFF. CDR3 DNA: TGTGCCAGCAGTGAAAAGACAGGGGGCTTTTCTGAAGCTTTCTTT.

This clone is a singleton in its sample. This rearrangement joins TRBV7-9 to TRBJ2-2; D gene ambiguous. Trimming shortened V by 5 bases and J by 2 bases, and 15 bases separated the two germline ends. CDR1 and CDR2 (germline): SEHNR, FQNEAQ (reference sequence). The CDR3 length is 16 residues. In DNA, the CDR3 is TGTGCCAGCAGCCCTCCTGGGCAGTTCAACACCGGGGAGCTGTTTTTT. Protein: CASSPPGQFNTGELFF.

This clone was seen only a few times. This chain joins TRBV6-5 and TRBJ1-5; 8 nucleotides match TRBD1. The CDR3 has 15 residues. The germline V gene encodes CDR1 MNHEY and CDR2 SVGAGI. V shed 6 bases, J shed 4 bases, and the junction held 8 bases outside the gene matches. CDR3: CASRLGTGSNQPQHF. The CDR3 DNA reads as TGTGCCAGCAGGCTGGGGACAGGATCAAATCAGCCCCAGCATTTT.

The chain couples TRBV2 to TRBJ1-1; the match to TRBD1 covers 8 bases. The V and J ends lost 7 bases and 4 bases, in that order; junction bases with no gene match: 8. CDR3 length: 14 residues. Germline lookup yields CDR1 SNHLY and CDR2 FYNNEI. In nucleotides, the CDR3 is TGTGCCAGCAACTTACAGGGGGGAGTCACTGAAGCTTTCTTT. It specifies CASNLQGGVTEAFF.

The V and J genes are TRBV28 and TRBJ2-1; D call uncertain. Trimming removed 7 bases at V and 1 base at J, with 14 bases between. This CDR3 contains 15 residues. The germline gives CDR1 MDHEN, CDR2 SYDVKM. CDR3 DNA sequence: TGTGCCAGCAAGGCCGGGTCATGGTCCTACAATGAGCAGTTCTTC. It is translated as CASKAGSWSYNEQFF. The entire variable domain, with the rest obtained from reference TRBV28 and TRBJ2-1, is as follows: DVKVTQSSRYLVKRTGEKVFLECVQDMDHENMFWYRQDPGLGLRLIYFSYDVKMKEKGDIPEGYSVSREKKERFSLILESASTNQTSMYLCASKAGSWSYNEQFFGPGTRLTVL.

The genes are TRBV7-9 and TRBJ2-2, with D possibly matching TRBD2 (5 bases). The V gene lost 7 bases and the J gene lost 5 bases, with 17 bases spanning the gap. Germline loops: CDR1 SEHNR, CDR2 FQNEAQ (reference sequence). CDR3 length equals 15 residues. Here the CDR3 reads CASTGEGVGTGELFF. The CDR3 DNA sequence: TGTGCCAGCACCGGAGAGGGTGTGGGGACCGGGGAGCTGTTTTTT.